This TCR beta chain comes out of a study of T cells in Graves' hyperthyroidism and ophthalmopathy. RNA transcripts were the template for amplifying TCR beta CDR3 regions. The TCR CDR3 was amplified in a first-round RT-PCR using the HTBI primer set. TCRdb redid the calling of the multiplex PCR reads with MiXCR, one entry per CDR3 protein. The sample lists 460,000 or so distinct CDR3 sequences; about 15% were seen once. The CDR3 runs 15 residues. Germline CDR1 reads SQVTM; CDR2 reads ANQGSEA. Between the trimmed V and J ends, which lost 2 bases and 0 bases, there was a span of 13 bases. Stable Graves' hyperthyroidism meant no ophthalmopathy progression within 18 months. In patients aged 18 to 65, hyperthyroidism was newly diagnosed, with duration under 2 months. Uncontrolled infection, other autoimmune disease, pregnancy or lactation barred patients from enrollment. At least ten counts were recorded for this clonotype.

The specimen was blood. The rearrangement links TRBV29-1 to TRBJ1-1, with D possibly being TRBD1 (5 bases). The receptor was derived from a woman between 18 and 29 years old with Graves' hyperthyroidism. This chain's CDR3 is CSVERWGTVNTEAFF. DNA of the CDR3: TGCAGCGTTGAACGTTGGGGGACGGTGAACACTGAAGCTTTCTTT.